What follows are 5 T cell receptor beta chains derived from one specimen sequenced in a study of blood T cell repertoires in COVID-19. Data came from immunoSEQ multiplex PCR; TCRdb stores just in-frame clones and leaves some out. The sample records under 300,000 clones, around 83% being singletons. Material for sequencing was peripheral blood. These receptors were obtained from a young woman with acute or convalescent COVID-19.

This chain uses TRBV28 with TRBJ2-1, with 9 bases identical to TRBD2. This CDR3 spans 16 amino acids. Per the germline V gene, CDR1 is MDHEN and CDR2 is SYDVKM. V was pared by 2 bases and J by 7 bases, with 9 bases of the junction left unmatched. The CDR3 DNA follows: TGTGCCAGCAGTTTAATACTAGCGGGTCTCTGGAATGAGCAGTTCTTC. Translation gives CASSLILAGLWNEQFF.

This clone was counted once. The chain joins TRBV24-1 to TRBJ2-3, with D possibly matching TRBD2 (6 bases). V lost 8 bases to trimming and J lost 2 bases, with 10 bases between them. This CDR3 spans 13 amino acids. CDR1 KGHDR and CDR2 SFDVKD come from the germline V gene. The CDR3 region is CATTGGITDTQYF. The CDR3 DNA reads as TGTGCCACCACCGGGGGTATCACAGATACGCAGTATTTT.

This rearrangement joins TRBV28 to TRBJ1-4, with a possible D match to TRBD1 (5 bases). The CDR3 length is 14 residues. Trimming cost V 3 bases and J 8 bases, with 13 bases left between them. The germline gives CDR1 MDHEN, CDR2 SYDVKM. In DNA form, the CDR3 reads TGTGCCAGCAGTTTTGTGGGGGGGAACGAAAAACTGTTTTTT. Protein: CASSFVGGNEKLFF.

This chain connects TRBV5-5 to TRBJ1-1, with D unresolved. CDR3 length equals 13 residues. The V end was cut by 4 bases, the J end by 4 bases, with 11 bases between. Germline values: CDR1 SGHKS, CDR2 YYEKEE (reference sequence). Here the CDR3 DNA reads TGTGCCAGCAGCCCCCACCCCGGCACTGAAGCTTTCTTT. Encoded protein: CASSPHPGTEAFF. Full variable domain (remainder filled in from reference TRBV5-5 and TRBJ1-1): DAGVTQSPTHLIKTRGQQVTLRCSPISGHKSVSWYQQVLGQGPQFIFQYYEKEERGRGNFPDRFSARQFPNYSSELNVNALLLGDSALYLCASSPHPGTEAFFGQGTRLTVV.

The chain recombines TRBV4-2 with TRBJ2-7, with 11 bases fitting TRBD2. Germline CDR1 is LGHNA and CDR2 is YNFKEQ. The J segment lost 4 bases and the V segment lost 2 bases, leaving 7 bases of the junction unmatched. The CDR3 length is 16 residues. CDR3 loop: CASSQPRTSGYYEQYF. The CDR3 DNA reads TGTGCCAGCAGCCAACCTCGGACTAGCGGGTATTACGAGCAGTACTTC.